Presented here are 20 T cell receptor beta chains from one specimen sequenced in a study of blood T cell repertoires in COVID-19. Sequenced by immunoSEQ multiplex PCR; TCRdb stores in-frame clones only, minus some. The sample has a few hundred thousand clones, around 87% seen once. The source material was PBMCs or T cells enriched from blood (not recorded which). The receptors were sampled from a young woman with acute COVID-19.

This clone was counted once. The CDR3 sequence is CASSLELAGYEQYF. CDR3 bases: TGTGCCAGCAGCTTAGAACTAGCGGGTTACGAGCAGTACTTC. The J gene is TRBJ2-7, the V gene TRBV11-2, with 9 bases lining up with TRBD2. The ends lost 0 bases at V and 4 bases at J; junction bases unmatched: 1. Per the germline V gene, CDR1 is SGHAT and CDR2 is FQNNGV. There are 14 residues in the CDR3.

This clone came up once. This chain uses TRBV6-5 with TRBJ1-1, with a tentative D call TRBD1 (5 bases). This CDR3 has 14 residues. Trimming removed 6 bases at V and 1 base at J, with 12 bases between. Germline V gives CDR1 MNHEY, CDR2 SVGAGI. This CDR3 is CASRGVTANTEAFF. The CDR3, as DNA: TGTGCCAGCAGAGGGGTGACCGCGAACACTGAAGCTTTCTTT.

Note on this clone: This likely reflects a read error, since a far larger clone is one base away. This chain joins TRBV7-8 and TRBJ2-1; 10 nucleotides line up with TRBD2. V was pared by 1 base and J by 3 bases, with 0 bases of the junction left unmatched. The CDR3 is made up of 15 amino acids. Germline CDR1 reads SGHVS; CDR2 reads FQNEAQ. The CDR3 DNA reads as TGTGCCAGCAGCTTAGGGACTAGCGGCTACAATGAGCAGTTCTTC. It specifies CASSLGTSGYNEQFF.

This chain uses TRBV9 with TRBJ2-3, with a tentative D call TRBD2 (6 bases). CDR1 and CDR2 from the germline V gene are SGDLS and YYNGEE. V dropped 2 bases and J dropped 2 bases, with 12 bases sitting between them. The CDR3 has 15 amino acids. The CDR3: CASSVLGTFTDTQYF. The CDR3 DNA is TGTGCCAGCAGCGTTCTTGGGACTTTCACAGATACGCAGTATTTT.

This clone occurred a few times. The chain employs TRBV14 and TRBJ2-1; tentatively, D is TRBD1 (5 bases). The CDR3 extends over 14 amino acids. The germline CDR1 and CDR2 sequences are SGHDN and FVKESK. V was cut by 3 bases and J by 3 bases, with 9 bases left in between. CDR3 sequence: CASSHGASYNEQFF. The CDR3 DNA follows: TGTGCCAGCAGCCATGGGGCTAGCTACAATGAGCAGTTCTTC.

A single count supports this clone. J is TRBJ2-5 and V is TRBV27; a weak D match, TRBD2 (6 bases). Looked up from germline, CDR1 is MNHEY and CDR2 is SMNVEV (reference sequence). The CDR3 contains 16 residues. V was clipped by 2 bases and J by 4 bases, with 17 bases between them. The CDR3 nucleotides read TGTGCCAGCAGTTTAATCCTAGCGAGTTTTATAGAGACCCAGTACTTC. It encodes CASSLILASFIETQYF.

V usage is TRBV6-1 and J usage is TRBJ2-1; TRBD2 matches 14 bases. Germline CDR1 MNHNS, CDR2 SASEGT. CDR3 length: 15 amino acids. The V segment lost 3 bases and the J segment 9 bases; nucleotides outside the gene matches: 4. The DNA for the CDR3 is TGTGCCAGCAGTGAGGGGACTAGCGGGAGATTTGAGCAGTTCTTC. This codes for CASSEGTSGRFEQFF.

The CDR3 region has the DNA TGTGCCAGCAGTGGAGGGACAGGACACTATGGCTACACCTTC. Its translation: CASSGGTGHYGYTF. The chain links TRBV27 to TRBJ1-2, with TRBD1 matching 8 bases. Germline values: CDR1 MNHEY, CDR2 SMNVEV (reference sequence). The CDR3 totals 14 residues. V shed 5 bases, J shed 3 bases, and the junction held 5 bases outside the gene matches.

CDR3 residues: CASSLGLAGGPNTDTQYF. DNA of the CDR3: TGCGCCAGCAGCTTGGGGCTAGCGGGAGGGCCCAACACAGATACGCAGTATTTT. V is TRBV5-1 and J is TRBJ2-3, with TRBD2 identical over 12 bases. Losses at the gene ends were 0 bases for V and 2 bases for J; bases not matched to a gene: 7. Germline-derived CDR1 and CDR2 are SGHRS and YFSETQ. This CDR3 contains 18 residues. Full variable domain (rest looked up from reference TRBV5-1 and TRBJ2-3): KAGVTQTPRYLIKTRGQQVTLSCSPISGHRSVSWYQQTPGQGLQFLFEYFSETQRNKGNFPGRFSGRQFSNSRSEMNVSTLELGDSALYLCASSLGLAGGPNTDTQYFGPGTRLTVL.

Written as DNA, the CDR3 is TGTGCCTGGAGTGCAGCGGGAGGACCGAGCGGGGAGCTGTTTTTT. Amino acid sequence: CAWSAAGGPSGELFF. The V and J genes are TRBV30 and TRBJ2-2; 9 bases map to TRBD2. The CDR3 loop spans 15 amino acids. Losses at the gene ends were 1 base for V and 7 bases for J; bases not matched to a gene: 7. Germline V lookup: CDR1 GTSNPN, CDR2 SVGIG (reference sequence). Filled out from reference TRBV30 and TRBJ2-2, the complete variable domain reads SQTIHQWPATLVQPVGSPLSLECTVEGTSNPNLYWYRQAAGRGLQLLFYSVGIGQISSEVPQNLSASRPQDRQFILSSKKLLLSDSGFYLCAWSAAGGPSGELFFGEGSRLTVL.

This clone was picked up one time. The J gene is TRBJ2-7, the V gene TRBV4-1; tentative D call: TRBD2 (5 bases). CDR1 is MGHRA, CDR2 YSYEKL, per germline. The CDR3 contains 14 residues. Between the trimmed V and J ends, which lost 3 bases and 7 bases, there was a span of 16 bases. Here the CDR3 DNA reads TGCGCCAGCAGCCAGGAGGTGGGTCGCTTTGAGCAGTACTTC. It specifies CASSQEVGRFEQYF.

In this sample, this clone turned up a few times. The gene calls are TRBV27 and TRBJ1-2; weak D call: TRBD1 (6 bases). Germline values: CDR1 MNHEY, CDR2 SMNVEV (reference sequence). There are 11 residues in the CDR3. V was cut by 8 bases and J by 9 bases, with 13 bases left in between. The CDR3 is CASGGRDRYTF. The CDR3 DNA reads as TGTGCCAGCGGGGGCAGGGATCGCTACACCTTC.

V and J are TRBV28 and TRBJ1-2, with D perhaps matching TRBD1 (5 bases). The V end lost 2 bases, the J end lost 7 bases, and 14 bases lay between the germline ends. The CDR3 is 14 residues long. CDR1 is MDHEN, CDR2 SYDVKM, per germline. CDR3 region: CASSLGVTRGGYTF. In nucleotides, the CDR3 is TGTGCCAGCAGTTTAGGGGTGACAAGGGGTGGCTACACCTTC.

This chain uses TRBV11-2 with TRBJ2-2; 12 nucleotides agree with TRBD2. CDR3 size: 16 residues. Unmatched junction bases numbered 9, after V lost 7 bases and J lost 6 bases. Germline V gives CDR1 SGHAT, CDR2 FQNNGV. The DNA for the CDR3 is TGTGCCAGCAAGCTAGCGGGAGGGATAGGGGCCGGGGAGCTGTTTTTT. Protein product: CASKLAGGIGAGELFF.

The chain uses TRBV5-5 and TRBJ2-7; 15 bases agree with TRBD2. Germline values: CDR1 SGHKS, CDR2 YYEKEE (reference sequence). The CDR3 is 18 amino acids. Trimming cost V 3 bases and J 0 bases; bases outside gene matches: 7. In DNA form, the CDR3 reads TGTGCCAGCAGCTCCGGGACTAGCGGGAGGACCTACTCCTACGAGCAGTACTTC. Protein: CASSSGTSGRTYSYEQYF. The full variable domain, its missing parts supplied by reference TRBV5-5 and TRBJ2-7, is DAGVTQSPTHLIKTRGQQVTLRCSPISGHKSVSWYQQVLGQGPQFIFQYYEKEERGRGNFPDRFSARQFPNYSSELNVNALLLGDSALYLCASSSGTSGRTYSYEQYFGPGTRLTVT.

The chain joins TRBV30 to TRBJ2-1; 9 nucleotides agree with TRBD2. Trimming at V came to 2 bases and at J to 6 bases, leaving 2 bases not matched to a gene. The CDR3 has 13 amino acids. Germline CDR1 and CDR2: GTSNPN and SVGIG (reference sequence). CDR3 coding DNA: TGTGCCTGGAGTTCGGGACTAGCCAATGAGCAGTTCTTC. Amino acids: CAWSSGLANEQFF.

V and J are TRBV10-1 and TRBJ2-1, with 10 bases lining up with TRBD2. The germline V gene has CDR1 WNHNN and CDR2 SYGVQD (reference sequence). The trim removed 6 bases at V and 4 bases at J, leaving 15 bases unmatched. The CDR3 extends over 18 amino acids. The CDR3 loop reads CASSDLAGEGGGYNEQFF. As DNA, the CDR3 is TGCGCCAGCAGCGACCTAGCGGGAGAAGGGGGGGGTTACAATGAGCAGTTCTTC.

The CDR3 is CATQRRPDVGEQYF. The DNA of the CDR3 is TGTGCCACCCAAAGGAGGCCCGACGTCGGCGAGCAGTACTTC. V usage is TRBV11-2 and J usage is TRBJ2-7, with D tentatively TRBD2 (5 bases). The CDR3 sequence is 14 residues long. Germline V CDR1 and CDR2: SGHAT, FQNNGV. Trimming shortened V by 10 bases and J by 6 bases, and 22 bases separated the two germline ends.

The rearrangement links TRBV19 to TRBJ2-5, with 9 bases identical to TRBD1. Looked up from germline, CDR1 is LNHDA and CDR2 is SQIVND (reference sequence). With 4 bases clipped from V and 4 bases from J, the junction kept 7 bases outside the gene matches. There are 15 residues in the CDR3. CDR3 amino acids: CASSTGTGFGETQYF. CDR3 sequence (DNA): TGTGCCAGTAGTACAGGGACAGGGTTCGGAGAGACCCAGTACTTC. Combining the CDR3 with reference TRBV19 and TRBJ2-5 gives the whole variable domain DGGITQSPKYLFRKEGQNVTLSCEQNLNHDAMYWYRQDPGQGLRLIYYSQIVNDFQKGDIAEGYSVSREKKESFPLTVTSAQKNPTAFYLCASSTGTGFGETQYFGPGTRLLVL.

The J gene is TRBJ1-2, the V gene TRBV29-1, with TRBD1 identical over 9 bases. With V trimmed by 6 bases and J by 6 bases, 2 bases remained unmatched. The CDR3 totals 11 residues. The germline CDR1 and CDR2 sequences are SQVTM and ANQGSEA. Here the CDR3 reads CSVQGADGYTF. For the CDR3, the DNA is TGCAGCGTACAGGGGGCGGATGGCTACACCTTC.